This record concerns one TCR beta chain sequence. The sample is drawn from a study of CD8 T cells in Susac syndrome. Trimming took off 1 base at V and 2 bases at J, with 5 bases between the two ends. Germline values: CDR1 SGHDT, CDR2 YYEEEE. The CDR3 is 13 amino acids. Random hexamers were used to reverse transcribe an amount of about 0.45 to 1 ug RNA. TCRdb re-analysed the immunoSEQ multiplex PCR reads in MiXCR, keeping a single row per CDR3 protein. Among fewer than 200,000 distinct CDR3 sequences listed, 90% to 95% were seen once. From blood CD8+ and CD4+ T cells, the TCR beta chain was sequenced. While CD8+ and CD4+ T cells were isolated negatively, TEMRA cells were enriched by FACS.

The chain carries TRBV5-6 and TRBJ2-3; D is ambiguous. Sequenced input: CD4+ T cells from PBMCs. The receptor comes from a human donor in good health. The CDR3 DNA is TGTGCCAGCAGCTTGTCAGCCACAGATACGCAGTATTTT. Amino acids: CASSLSATDTQYF.